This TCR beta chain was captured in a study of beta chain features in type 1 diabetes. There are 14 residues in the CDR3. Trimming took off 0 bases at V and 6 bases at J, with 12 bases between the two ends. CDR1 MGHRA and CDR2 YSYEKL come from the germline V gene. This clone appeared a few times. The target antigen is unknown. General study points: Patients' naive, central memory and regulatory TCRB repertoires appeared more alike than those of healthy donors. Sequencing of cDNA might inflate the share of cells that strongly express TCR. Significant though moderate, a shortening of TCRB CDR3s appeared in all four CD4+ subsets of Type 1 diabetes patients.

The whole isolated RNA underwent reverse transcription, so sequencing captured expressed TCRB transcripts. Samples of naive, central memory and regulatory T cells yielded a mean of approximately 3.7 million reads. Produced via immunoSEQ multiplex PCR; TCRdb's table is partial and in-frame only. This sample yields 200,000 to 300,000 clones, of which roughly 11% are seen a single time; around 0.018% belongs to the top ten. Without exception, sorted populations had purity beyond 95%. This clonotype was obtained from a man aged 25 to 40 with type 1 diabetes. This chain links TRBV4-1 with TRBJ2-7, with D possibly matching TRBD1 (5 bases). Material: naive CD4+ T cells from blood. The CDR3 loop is CASSQELTATEQYF. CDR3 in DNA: TGCGCCAGCAGCCAAGAGTTGACAGCCACCGAGCAGTACTTC.